This TCR beta chain came from a study of T cell responses to AZD1222 COVID-19 vaccine (TCRdb year 2021). With respect to the entire study: AZD1222 recipients with second doses at about 4 weeks or about 12 weeks were pooled, because spike-specific TCR depth and breadth did not differ between schedules. TCR sequencing covered over 230 trial participants: 200 to 220 given two doses of AZD1222 and about 26 given two doses of MenACWY control vaccine. Trial participants were enrolled by age into subgroups of 18-55, 56-69 and 70-plus years, and around 140, 26 and 57 TCR-sequenced participants, respectively, were included in these subgroups. Overall study results and their limits: Participants were mostly white British and included more females than males, and it was suggested by the authors that clonal diversity may have been underestimated. The whole spike protein was spanned by vaccine-associated CD4 TCRs, and dominant responses were seen in regions 160-218 and 743-854. After two AZD1222 doses, spike-specific TCR breadth and depth were significantly higher than at day 0 and than in MenACWY recipients. Because no samples from the day 14 peak response were available, repertoires could be characterized only after the peak T cell response. Only five to seven AZD1222 recipients were SARS-CoV-2 seropositive at baseline, limiting conclusions about previously exposed vaccinees. The 56-69-year group was small, and its depth increase did not reach significance, likely because of low power. Nearly half of unique spike-specific TCRs reportedly recognized epitopes outside regions mutated in the B.1.351 and B.1.1.7 variants.

The CDR3 regions of human TCRbeta chains were analyzed by immunosequencing. The authors' pipeline ran thus. TCRs in the repertoires were compared against a reference library of SARS-CoV-2-specific TCRs that had been generated with the MIRA antigen-specificity platform. Breadth was defined as the fraction of unique TCRs that were SARS-CoV-2-associated. Depth was defined as the fraction of total T cells that were SARS-CoV-2-associated. Each spike-specific TCR was assigned to its reactive spike region and to a CD4 or CD8 class using the MIRA data. Log10-transformed breadth and depth values were compared by one-way ANOVA with Sidak's multiple comparisons tests. What TCRdb holds here is the immuneACCESS table cut down to in-frame rearrangements. Part of the clones is not present; checked against another copy, under half of the missing clones reflect an unresolved V gene, and the others are unexplained. From that table come the V and J calls and clone size; the DNA was used to work out D and trimming. The sample records around 97,000 clones, roughly 91% of which are singletons. In total, the top ten clones hold 45% to 55% of the sample.

Including cysteine and phenylalanine, the CDR3 has 14 amino acids. Just the 42-base CDR3 DNA is kept, in frame starting at base 1. From the germline V gene, CDR1 is LGHNA and CDR2 is YNFKEQ. A distance of 15 bases separates the germline ends of V and J, which lose 6 bases and 4 bases respectively. The sample's time point label is to be understood as: baseline before first vaccination. Vaccinee samples were obtained from the UK trials COV001 and COV002, which included a single-blind randomized controlled phase 2/3 trial of AZD1222 (ChAdOx1 nCoV-19) in healthy adults. Trial participant PBMC samples were collected at day 0 and day 28 after the second dose for TCRbeta chain sequencing. As to this clone: There is no known antigen for this receptor. Per-base qualities were not stored, and no clone one base away is much larger.

This receptor was identified in an adult in good health. The chain couples TRBV4-2 to TRBJ2-5, with the D call perhaps TRBD1 or TRBD2, as 6 bases match in each case. Source: peripheral blood, taken on day 0 of AZD1222 vaccination. The CDR3 amino acid sequence is: CASSRRGGGETQYF. The DNA is TGTGCCAGCAGTCGTAGAGGGGGAGGAGAGACCCAGTACTTC.